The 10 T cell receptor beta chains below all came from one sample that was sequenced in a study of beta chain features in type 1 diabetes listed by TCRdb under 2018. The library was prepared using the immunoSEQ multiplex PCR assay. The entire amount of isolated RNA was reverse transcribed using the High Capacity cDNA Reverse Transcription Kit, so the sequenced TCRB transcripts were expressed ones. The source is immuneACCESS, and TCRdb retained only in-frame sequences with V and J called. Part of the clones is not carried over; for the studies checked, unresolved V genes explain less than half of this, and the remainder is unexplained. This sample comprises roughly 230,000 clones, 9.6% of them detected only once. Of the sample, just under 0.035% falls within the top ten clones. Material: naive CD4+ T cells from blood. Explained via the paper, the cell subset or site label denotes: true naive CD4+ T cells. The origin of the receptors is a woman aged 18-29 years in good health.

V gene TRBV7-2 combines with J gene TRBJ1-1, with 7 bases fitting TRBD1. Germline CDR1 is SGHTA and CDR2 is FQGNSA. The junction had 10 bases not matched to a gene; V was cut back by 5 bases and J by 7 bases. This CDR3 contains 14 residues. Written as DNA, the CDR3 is TGTGCCAGCAGCAGGCGGACAGGAACGGGTGAAGCTTTCTTT. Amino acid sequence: CASSRRTGTGEAFF.

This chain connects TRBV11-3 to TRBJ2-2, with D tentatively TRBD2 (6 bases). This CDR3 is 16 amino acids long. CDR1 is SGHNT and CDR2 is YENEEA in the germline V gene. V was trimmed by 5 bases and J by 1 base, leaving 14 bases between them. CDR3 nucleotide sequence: TGTGCCAGCAGCGGTGGTGGGGGGAGGAACACCGGGGAGCTGTTTTTT. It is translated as CASSGGGGRNTGELFF.

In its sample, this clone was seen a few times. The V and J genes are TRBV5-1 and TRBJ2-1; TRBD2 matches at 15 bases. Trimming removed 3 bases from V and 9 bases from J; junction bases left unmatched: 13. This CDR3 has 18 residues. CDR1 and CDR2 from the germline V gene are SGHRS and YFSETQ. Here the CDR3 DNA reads TGCGCCAGCAGCTGGACTAGCGGGGGGGCCTCTCAGTTTGCTGAGCAGTTCTTC. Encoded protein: CASSWTSGGASQFAEQFF.

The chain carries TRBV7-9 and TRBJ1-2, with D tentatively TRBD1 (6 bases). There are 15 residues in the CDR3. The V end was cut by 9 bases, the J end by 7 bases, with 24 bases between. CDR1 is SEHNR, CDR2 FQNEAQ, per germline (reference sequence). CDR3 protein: CASVEVPARGSGYTF. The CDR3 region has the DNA TGTGCCAGTGTCGAGGTTCCCGCCAGGGGTAGTGGCTACACCTTC. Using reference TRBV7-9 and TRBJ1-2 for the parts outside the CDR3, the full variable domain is DTGVSQNPRHKITKRGQNVTFRCDPISEHNRLYWYRQTLGQGPEFLTYFQNEAQLEKSRLLSDRFSAERPKGSFSTLEIQRTEQGDSAMYLCASVEVPARGSGYTFGSGTRLTVV.

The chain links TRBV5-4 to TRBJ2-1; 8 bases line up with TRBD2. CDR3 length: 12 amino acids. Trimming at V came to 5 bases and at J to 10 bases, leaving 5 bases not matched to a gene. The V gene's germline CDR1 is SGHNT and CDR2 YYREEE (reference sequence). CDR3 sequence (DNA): TGTGCCAGCAGTTTAGCGGGAAACGAGCAGTTCTTC. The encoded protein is CASSLAGNEQFF.

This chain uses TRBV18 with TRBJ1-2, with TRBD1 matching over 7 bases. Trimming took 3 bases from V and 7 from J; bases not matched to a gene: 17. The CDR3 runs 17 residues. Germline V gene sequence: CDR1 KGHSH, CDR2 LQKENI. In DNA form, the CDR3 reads TGTGCCAGCTCACCCCTCCCTGCGGAAGGGGGCGAGGGTGGCTACACCTTC. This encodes CASSPLPAEGGEGGYTF.

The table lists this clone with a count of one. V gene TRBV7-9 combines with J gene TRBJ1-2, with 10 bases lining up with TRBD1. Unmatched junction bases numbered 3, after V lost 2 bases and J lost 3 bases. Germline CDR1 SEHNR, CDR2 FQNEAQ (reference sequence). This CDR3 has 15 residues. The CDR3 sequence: CASSLTGQGDYGYTF. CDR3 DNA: TGTGCCAGCAGCTTAACAGGACAGGGGGACTATGGCTACACCTTC. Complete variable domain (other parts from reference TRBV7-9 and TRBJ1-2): DTGVSQNPRHKITKRGQNVTFRCDPISEHNRLYWYRQTLGQGPEFLTYFQNEAQLEKSRLLSDRFSAERPKGSFSTLEIQRTEQGDSAMYLCASSLTGQGDYGYTFGSGTRLTVV.

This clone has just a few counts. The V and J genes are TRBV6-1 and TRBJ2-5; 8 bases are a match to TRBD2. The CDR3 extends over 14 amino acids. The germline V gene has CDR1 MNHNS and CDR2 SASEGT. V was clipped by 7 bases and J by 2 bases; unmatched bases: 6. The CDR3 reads CASMTGGIQETQYF. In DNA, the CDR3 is TGTGCCAGCATGACGGGAGGGATTCAAGAGACCCAGTACTTC.

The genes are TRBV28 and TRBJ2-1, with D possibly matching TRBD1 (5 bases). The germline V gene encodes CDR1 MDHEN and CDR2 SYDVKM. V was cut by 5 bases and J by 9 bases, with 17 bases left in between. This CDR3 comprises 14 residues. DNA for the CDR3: TGTGCCAGCAGTCATCACCGGACAAATAGTGAGCAGTTCTTC. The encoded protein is CASSHHRTNSEQFF.

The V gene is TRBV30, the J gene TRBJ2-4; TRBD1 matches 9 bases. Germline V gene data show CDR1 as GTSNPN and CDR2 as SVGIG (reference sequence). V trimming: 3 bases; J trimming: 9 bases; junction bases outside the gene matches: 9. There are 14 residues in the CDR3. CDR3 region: CAWRADRGKSIQYF. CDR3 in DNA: TGTGCCTGGAGGGCCGACAGGGGGAAGAGCATTCAGTACTTC. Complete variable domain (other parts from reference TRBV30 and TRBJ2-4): SQTIHQWPATLVQPVGSPLSLECTVEGTSNPNLYWYRQAAGRGLQLLFYSVGIGQISSEVPQNLSASRPQDRQFILSSKKLLLSDSGFYLCAWRADRGKSIQYFGAGTRLSVL.